This T cell receptor beta chain was captured by sequencing in a study of lymphopenia after photon versus proton radiotherapy. Sequenced by immunoSEQ multiplex PCR; TCRdb stores in-frame clones only, minus some. The data show some 30,000 clones, roughly 87% seen once. Germline V gives CDR1 MGHDK, CDR2 SYGVNS. Trimming removed 4 bases from V and 14 bases from J; junction bases left unmatched: 9. This CDR3 has 12 amino acids. This TCR was recovered from a woman in her 70s with pancreatic cancer. Some clones in this sample may be carry-over from other donors' samples. The V call is TRBV25-1, the J call TRBJ2-3; TRBD1 matches 7 bases. Sequencing was performed on peripheral blood, taken from a patient treated with proton-based radiotherapy. The CDR3: CASSVRDRKLYF. For the CDR3, the DNA is TGTGCCAGCAGTGTTCGGGACAGAAAATTGTATTTT.